Below are 21 T cell receptor beta chains sequenced from a single sample in a study of tumor-infiltrating lymphocytes in primary liver carcinoma. Total RNA and DNA came together from around 20-30 mg of bulk tissue without cell sorting. With approximately 470 ng total RNA as template and a constant-region primer, TCR beta cDNA was made. The TCR beta library was amplified through three nested multiplex PCR rounds in a modified ARM-PCR procedure. Use of TRBV1-TRBV30 forward primers with a C-beta reverse primer characterized the first two PCR rounds, which lasted roughly 11 cycles each. TCRdb re-derived calls from the multiplex PCR reads in MiXCR, one entry per CDR3 protein. The table includes about 110,000 distinct CDR3 sequences, about 68% detected once. The source material was liver tumor tissue from sampling region 1. The subset is: tumor region T1, superior pole. Source of these receptors: a woman aged 60-70 years with primary liver carcinoma and hepatitis B virus infection.

Remarks on this clonotype: A junction boundary mismatches the germline segment, possibly from a read error. The rearrangement uses TRBV6-2 or TRBV6-3 and TRBJ1-5, with 7 bases that match TRBD1. Germline values: CDR1 MNHEY, CDR2 SVGEGT. The CDR3 covers 18 residues. DNA of the CDR3: TGTGCCAGCAATTACTCGGGGGGGGACAGCCCCCTCAATCAGCCCCATCATTTT. It is translated as CASNYSGGDSPLNQPHHF.

Worth noting for this clonotype: Germline and junction disagree at one end, which may indicate a read error. The genes are TRBV6-5 and TRBJ1-1; perhaps TRBD1 as D (5 bases). The CDR3 is made up of 16 amino acids. The germline gives CDR1 MNHEY, CDR2 SVGAGI. CDR3 amino acids: CASGPGGRGMNIEAFF. The CDR3, as DNA: TGTGCCAGCGGCCCCGGCGGGAGGGGCATGAACATTGAAGCTTTCTTT.

The genes are TRBV5-1 and TRBJ1-1; a weak D match, TRBD1 (5 bases). V lost 2 bases and J lost 7, with 15 bases in between. The CDR3 sequence is 14 residues long. The germline CDR1 and CDR2 sequences are SGHRS and YFSETQ. In nucleotides, the CDR3 is TGCGCCAGCAGCTTACTACGGACAACCCTTGAAGCTTTCTTT. This translates into CASSLLRTTLEAFF.

In regard to this clonotype: One junction end disagrees with the germline gene, perhaps due to a read error. The chain combines TRBV12-3 or TRBV12-4 with TRBJ2-1, with 7 bases aligning to TRBD2. This CDR3 comprises 15 residues. The CDR3 spells CATSSLVGGPNEQFF. The CDR3 coding sequence is TGTGCCACCAGTAGCCTTGTGGGAGGGCCGAATGAGCAGTTCTTC.

The CDR3 here is CARSRDRGRETQYF. DNA of the CDR3: TGTGCGAGGAGCCGAGACAGGGGGCGAGAGACCCAGTACTTC. This sequence joins TRBV11-3 and TRBJ2-5; 10 bases are shared with TRBD1. CDR3 length: 14 residues. Germline CDR1 SGHNT, CDR2 YENEEA.

This clonotype was counted a single time. A much bigger clone sits one base away, suggesting this may be a read error. The chain carries TRBV5-1 and TRBJ2-7; TRBD1 matches at 7 bases. Germline values: CDR1 SGHRS, CDR2 YFSETQ. The CDR3 spans 12 residues. With 9 bases clipped from V and 3 bases from J, the junction kept 6 bases outside the gene matches. Here the CDR3 reads CATRGSNYEQYF. For the CDR3, the DNA is TGCGCCACCAGGGGGAGCAACTACGAGCAGTACTTC.

The chain employs TRBV28 and TRBJ2-3, with a possible D match to TRBD2 (5 bases). This CDR3 spans 15 amino acids. Germline V gene data show CDR1 as MDHEN and CDR2 as SYDVKM. The germline V and J ends were trimmed by 8 bases and 0 bases, with 15 bases remaining between them. CDR3 nucleotides: TGTGCCAGCCCCGACGGGGTAATTAGCACAGATACGCAGTATTTT. It specifies CASPDGVISTDTQYF.

This clonotype is medium-sized. The CDR3: CASSFRPPGISTDTQYF. In nucleotides, the CDR3 is TGTGCCAGCAGCTTCCGCCCCCCGGGGATTAGCACAGATACGCAGTATTTT. V usage is TRBV11-2 and J usage is TRBJ2-3, with D tentatively TRBD2 (5 bases). CDR3 length: 17 residues. Trimming pared 3 bases from V and 0 bases from J, leaving 16 bases between. The V gene's germline CDR1 is SGHAT and CDR2 FQNNGV. Combining the CDR3 with reference TRBV11-2 and TRBJ2-3 gives the whole variable domain EAGVAQSPRYKIIEKRQSVAFWCNPISGHATLYWYQQILGQGPKLLIQFQNNGVVDDSQLPKDRFSAERLKGVDSTLKIQPAKLEDSAVYLCASSFRPPGISTDTQYFGPGTRLTVL.

This clonotype was seen only a few times. The chain employs TRBV24-1 and TRBJ1-2, with a weak D call TRBD1 (6 bases). Germline assignment: CDR1 KGHDR and CDR2 SFDVKD. This CDR3 comprises 14 residues. Trimming shortened V by 7 bases and J by 6 bases, and 17 bases separated the two germline ends. The CDR3 DNA reads as TGTGCCACCAGGGGTACAGGGTCTTTTAATGGCTACACCTTC. Residues: CATRGTGSFNGYTF.

In regard to this clonotype: Possible read error: a much larger clone is one base away. The J gene is TRBJ2-5, the V gene TRBV4-1; TRBD2 matches at 10 bases. The V gene's germline CDR1 is MGHRA and CDR2 YSYEKL. V dropped 1 base and J dropped 1; count of bases not matched to a gene: 9. This CDR3 contains 18 residues. This CDR3 reads CASSQVTSGTSVQETQYF. CDR3 bases: TGCGCCAGCAGCCAAGTTACCTCCGGGACTAGCGTCCAAGAGACCCAGTACTTC.

This clonotype was counted once. This sequence may be a read error, since a much larger clone differs from it by one base. CDR3 bases: TGTGCCTTCAGTGTCGGACTAGAGGCCGGGGAGACCCAGTACTTC. Translation gives CAFSVGLEAGETQYF. The V gene is TRBV10-3, the J gene TRBJ2-5; 7 bases align to TRBD2. This CDR3 is built from 15 residues. CDR1 ENHRY and CDR2 SYGVKD come from the germline V gene.

Notes on this clonotype: Germline is not matched at one junction end, which may reflect a read error. This chain links TRBV5-1 with TRBJ2-7; TRBD2 aligns across 7 bases. CDR1 is SGHRS and CDR2 is YFSETQ in the germline V gene. CDR3 length equals 14 residues. In DNA, the CDR3 is TGTGCCAACAGCACCGGGACTACCGTAATGGGGCAGTACTTC. Protein sequence: CANSTGTTVMGQYF.

Points on this clonotype: The junction does not match germline at one end; this may be a read error. The genes are TRBV28 and TRBJ2-3; D is perhaps TRBD1 or TRBD2 (5 bases each). The CDR3 sequence is 18 residues long. CDR1 MDHEN and CDR2 SYDVKM come from the germline V gene. CDR3 nucleotide sequence: TGTACCAGCAGTCCCAGGACGCTCCGGGGCCCAAGCGCAGATACGCAGTATTTT. It encodes CTSSPRTLRGPSADTQYF.

Concerning this clonotype itself: Since a much larger clone is just one base distant, this may be a read error. V usage is TRBV29-1 and J usage is TRBJ2-3; TRBD2 matches 9 bases. CDR1 is SQVTM, CDR2 ANQGSEA, per germline. With V trimmed by 4 bases and J by 0 bases, 5 bases remained unmatched. The CDR3 extends over 15 amino acids. The CDR3 DNA is TGCAGCGTTGGGGGGACTAGCCGTAGCACAGATACGCAGTATTTT. Translation: CSVGGTSRSTDTQYF.

In the case of this clonotype: This could be a read error, since a much larger clone is one nucleotide away. CDR3 nucleotide sequence: TGTGCCAGCAGTTACTCGTCTCAGGGAAGGTATTCACCCCTCCACTTT. Translated, it gives CASSYSSQGRYSPLHF. The chain couples TRBV6-5 to TRBJ1-6, with D possibly TRBD1 on 5 matching bases. Germline CDR1 MNHEY, CDR2 SVGAGI. This CDR3 has 16 residues. The V end lost 0 bases, the J end lost 8 bases, and 14 bases lay between the germline ends.

Details on this clonotype: A much larger clone is a single base away; this may be a read error. CDR3 coding DNA: TGTACCAGCAGCTTGGTGGGGGGACAATCGCAGTATTTT. Its translation: CTSSLVGGQSQYF. The rearrangement links TRBV5-5 to TRBJ2-3; D tentatively fits TRBD1 or TRBD2 (6 bases each). The CDR3 runs to 13 residues. Germline CDR1 and CDR2: SGHKS and YYEKEE (reference sequence). Using reference TRBV5-5 and TRBJ2-3 for the parts outside the CDR3, the full variable domain is DAGVTQSPTHLIKTRGQQVTLRCSPISGHKSVSWYQQVLGQGPQFIFQYYEKEERGRGNFPDRFSARQFPNYSSELNVNALLLGDSALYLCTSSLVGGQSQYFGPGTRLTVL.

This clonotype was seen once. The V and J genes are TRBV5-8 and TRBJ2-7; tentatively, D is TRBD1 (6 bases). Germline assignment: CDR1 SGHTS and CDR2 YDEGEE. The V end was cut by 5 bases, the J end by 3 bases, with 18 bases between. CDR3 size: 15 residues. CDR3 bases: TGTGCCAGCAGGTCCCCGGAACAGGGTCTCTACGAGCAGTACTTC. Amino acids: CASRSPEQGLYEQYF.

This clonotype was detected many times. V gene TRBV10-2 combines with J gene TRBJ2-1; D ambiguous. Trimming left V 7 bases short and J 8 bases short, with 12 bases between. The CDR3 has 12 amino acids. Germline V gives CDR1 WSHSY, CDR2 SAAADI. CDR3 region: CASTRIGDEQFF. DNA of the CDR3: TGCGCCAGCACAAGAATTGGCGATGAGCAGTTCTTC.

The chain combines TRBV29-1 with TRBJ2-5; no clear D. Germline CDR1 reads SQVTM; CDR2 reads ANQGSEA. The CDR3 contains 12 residues. In DNA form, the CDR3 reads TGCAGTGTCCTCATAGGGCCGGAGACCCAGTACTTC. This gives the protein CSVLIGPETQYF.

Details on this clonotype: A much bigger clone sits one base away, suggesting this may be a read error. The rearrangement joins TRBV5-1 to TRBJ2-7; D possibly corresponds to TRBD2 (6 bases). Germline V gene lookup returns CDR1 SGHRS and CDR2 YFSETQ. The length of the CDR3 is 14 residues. CDR3 residues: CVSSLGDFVYEQYF. CDR3 nucleotides: TGCGTCAGCAGCTTGGGGGACTTTGTCTACGAGCAGTACTTC.

This clonotype was observed a handful of times. V gene TRBV5-1 combines with J gene TRBJ2-5, with D possibly TRBD2 on 5 matching bases. V lost 5 bases, J lost 5 bases, and 13 bases lay in between. The germline gives CDR1 SGHRS, CDR2 YFSETQ. The CDR3 covers 13 residues. The DNA for the CDR3 is TGCGCCAGCAGTATTTGGGGAGTTGAGACCCAGTACTTC. Protein sequence: CASSIWGVETQYF. The full variable domain, rest sourced from reference TRBV5-1 and TRBJ2-5, is KAGVTQTPRYLIKTRGQQVTLSCSPISGHRSVSWYQQTPGQGLQFLFEYFSETQRNKGNFPGRFSGRQFSNSRSEMNVSTLELGDSALYLCASSIWGVETQYFGPGTRLLVL.